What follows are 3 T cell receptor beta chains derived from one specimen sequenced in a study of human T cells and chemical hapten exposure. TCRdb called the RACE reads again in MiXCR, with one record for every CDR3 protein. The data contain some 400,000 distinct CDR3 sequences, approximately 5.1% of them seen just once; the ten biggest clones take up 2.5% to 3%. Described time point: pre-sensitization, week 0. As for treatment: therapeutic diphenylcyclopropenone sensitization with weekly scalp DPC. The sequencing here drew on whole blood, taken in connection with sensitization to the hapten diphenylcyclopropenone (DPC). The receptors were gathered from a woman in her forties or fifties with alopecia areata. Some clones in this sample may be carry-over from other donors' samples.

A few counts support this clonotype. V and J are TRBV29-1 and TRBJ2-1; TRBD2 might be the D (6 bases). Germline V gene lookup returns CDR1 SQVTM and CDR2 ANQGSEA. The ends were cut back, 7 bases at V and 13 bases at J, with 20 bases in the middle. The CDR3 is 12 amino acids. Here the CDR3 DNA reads TGCAGCGCTTACCGGATGCCTGGGACTCAGTTCTTC. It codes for CSAYRMPGTQFF.

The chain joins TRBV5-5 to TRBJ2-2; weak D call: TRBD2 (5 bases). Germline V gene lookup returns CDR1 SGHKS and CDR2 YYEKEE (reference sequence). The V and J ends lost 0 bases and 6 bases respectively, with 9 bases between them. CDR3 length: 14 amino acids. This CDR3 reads CASSLGAGAGELFF. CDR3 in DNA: TGTGCCAGCAGCTTGGGGGCCGGGGCCGGGGAGCTGTTTTTT.

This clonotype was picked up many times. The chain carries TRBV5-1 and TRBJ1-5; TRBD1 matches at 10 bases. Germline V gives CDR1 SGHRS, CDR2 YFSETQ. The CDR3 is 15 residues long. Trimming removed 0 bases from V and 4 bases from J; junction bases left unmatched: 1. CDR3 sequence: CASSLGGQGNQPQHF. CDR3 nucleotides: TGCGCCAGCAGCTTGGGGGGACAGGGGAATCAGCCCCAGCATTTT.